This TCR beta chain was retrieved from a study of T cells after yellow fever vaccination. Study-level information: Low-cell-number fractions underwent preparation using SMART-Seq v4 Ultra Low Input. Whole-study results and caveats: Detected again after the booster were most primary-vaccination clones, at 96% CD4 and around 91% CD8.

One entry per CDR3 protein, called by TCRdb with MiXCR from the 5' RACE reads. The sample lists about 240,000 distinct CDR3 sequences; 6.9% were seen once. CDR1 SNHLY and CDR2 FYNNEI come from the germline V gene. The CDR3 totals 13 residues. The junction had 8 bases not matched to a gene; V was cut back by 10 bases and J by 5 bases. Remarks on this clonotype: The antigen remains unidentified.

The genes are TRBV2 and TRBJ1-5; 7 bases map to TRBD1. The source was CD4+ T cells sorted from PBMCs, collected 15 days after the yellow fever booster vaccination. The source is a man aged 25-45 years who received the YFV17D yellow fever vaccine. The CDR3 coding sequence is TGTGCCACCTCCGGGACAGACTATCAGCCCCAGCATTTT. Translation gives CATSGTDYQPQHF.